These 32 T cell receptor beta chains share one sample of origin, sequenced in a study of tumor-infiltrating lymphocytes in primary liver carcinoma. Production of TCR beta cDNA used 400 to 600 ng total RNA together with a constant-region primer. Slightly modified ARM-PCR, run as three nested multiplex PCR rounds, produced the TCR beta libraries. Investigators reported that the first two PCR rounds, at roughly 11 cycles each, used TRBV1-TRBV30 forward primers with a C-beta reverse primer. MiXCR was run by TCRdb on the multiplex PCR reads, yielding one entry per CDR3 protein. The table includes about 84,000 distinct CDR3 sequences, over 60% detected once. The roughly 17-31 mg bulk tissue piece was not sorted before simultaneous RNA and DNA extraction. The sample was liver tumor tissue from sampling region 1. The subset denotes: tumor region T1, superior pole. These receptors were collected from a man between 35 and 55 years old with primary liver carcinoma and hepatitis B virus infection.

As concerns this clonotype: An end of the junction does not agree with germline; a read error may underlie this. V gene TRBV5-5 combines with J gene TRBJ2-7; possibly TRBD2 for D (6 bases). The germline CDR1 and CDR2 sequences are SGHKS and YYEKEE (reference sequence). CDR3 length equals 13 residues. DNA of the CDR3: TGTGTCAGCAGCTTCGGGAGTTCTTACGAGCAGTACTTC. Translation: CVSSFGSSYEQYF. Using reference TRBV5-5 and TRBJ2-7 for the parts outside the CDR3, the full variable domain is DAGVTQSPTHLIKTRGQQVTLRCSPISGHKSVSWYQQVLGQGPQFIFQYYEKEERGRGNFPDRFSARQFPNYSSELNVNALLLGDSALYLCVSSFGSSYEQYFGPGTRLTVT.

This clonotype has just a few counts. Possible read error: a much larger clone is one base away. The rearrangement links TRBV10-3 to TRBJ2-3; D is unresolved. The CDR3 spans 14 residues. V gave up 7 bases and J gave up 0 bases, with 11 bases separating them. CDR1 and CDR2 (germline): ENHRY, SYGVKD. DNA for the CDR3: TGTGCCATCATGTCGACCCCTAGCACAGATACGCAGTATTTT. This encodes CAIMSTPSTDTQYF.

As regards this clonotype: The conserved final phenylalanine or tryptophan is absent from the CDR3, which likely points to a read error. This sequence joins TRBV10-1 and TRBJ2-3, with a tentative D call TRBD1 (6 bases). Germline V gene sequence: CDR1 WNHNN, CDR2 SYGVQD (reference sequence). This CDR3 contains 12 residues. CDR3 region: CASSGGPDTQYY. The CDR3 DNA reads as TGCGCCAGCAGTGGGGGGCCAGATACACAGTATTAT.

The chain couples TRBV6-1 to TRBJ2-3, with D possibly TRBD1 on 5 matching bases. This CDR3 is 18 amino acids long. Between the trimmed V and J ends, which lost 8 bases and 6 bases, there was a span of 30 bases. CDR1 and CDR2 from the germline V gene are MNHNS and SASEGT. The CDR3 DNA is TGTGCCAGCGGGAAGAGCTATCAGGGATCTGCGTTATGTGATACGCAGTATTTT. This translates into CASGKSYQGSALCDTQYF.

This chain joins TRBV11-2 and TRBJ2-3; D possibly uses TRBD1 or TRBD2 (6 bases each). The CDR3 length is 14 residues. V lost 11 bases and J lost 4, with 19 bases in between. The germline V gene encodes CDR1 SGHAT and CDR2 FQNNGV. The CDR3 spells CAGGPGEPADTQYF. The CDR3 DNA is TGTGCCGGAGGGCCAGGGGAACCCGCAGATACGCAGTATTTT.

The V and J genes are TRBV28 and TRBJ1-5; 7 nucleotides line up with TRBD1. V was pared by 5 bases and J by 6 bases, with 10 bases of the junction left unmatched. Germline CDR1 is MDHEN and CDR2 is SYDVKM. The CDR3 extends over 15 amino acids. In nucleotides, the CDR3 is TGTGCCAGCAGTGTACAGGGGAGGTTCGGTCAGCCCCAGCATTTT. Translating gives CASSVQGRFGQPQHF.

This clonotype came up a few times. This may arise from a read error, as a much more abundant clone is one base away. The chain uses TRBV6-5 and TRBJ2-7, with TRBD1 matching over 8 bases. Germline V gives CDR1 MNHEY, CDR2 SVGAGI. The CDR3 has 15 residues. DNA of the CDR3: TGTGCCAGCTGTTACACAGGGGGAAGCTCCTACGAGCAGTACTTC. Protein product: CASCYTGGSSYEQYF.

In the case of this clonotype: The CDR3 end shows no conserved phenylalanine or tryptophan, and so a read error is likely. The chain recombines TRBV10-3 with TRBJ2-1, with D tentatively TRBD2 (5 bases). The CDR3 runs to 17 residues. Germline V gene lookup returns CDR1 ENHRY and CDR2 SYGVKD. Trimming pared 5 bases from V and 3 bases from J, leaving 20 bases between. CDR3 sequence reads: CAISTSALGSFYNEQFL. The DNA of the CDR3 is TGTGCCATCAGTACCTCCGCACTAGGGAGCTTCTACAATGAGCAGTTCTTA.

The genes are TRBV20-1 and TRBJ1-5; TRBD1 aligns across 11 bases. The germline gives CDR1 DFQATT, CDR2 SNEGSKA (reference sequence). Losses at the gene ends were 2 bases for V and 0 bases for J; bases not matched to a gene: 12. CDR3 size: 19 residues. The CDR3 bases are TGCAGTGCTAGAAAATTAACCGGGACAGGGGGTAATAGCAATCAGCCCCAGCATTTT. Translation: CSARKLTGTGGNSNQPQHF.

The rearrangement joins TRBV24-1 to TRBJ2-1, with D possibly matching TRBD2 (5 bases). This CDR3 has 18 amino acids. With 9 bases removed from V and 2 bases from J, the gap between germline ends came to 25 bases. The V gene's germline CDR1 is KGHDR and CDR2 SFDVKD. CDR3 DNA: TGTGCCACCGGTGGCGAAGCGGAAGGGAGTGGGCCCTACAATGAGCAGTTCTTC. Translation: CATGGEAEGSGPYNEQFF.

V and J are TRBV29-1 and TRBJ2-3; TRBD2 agrees at 7 bases. Looked up from germline, CDR1 is SQVTM and CDR2 is ANQGSEA. V lost 5 bases to trimming and J lost 8 bases; unmatched junction nucleotides: 10. The CDR3 sequence is 13 residues long. The CDR3: CSVKRDGLGTQYF. In DNA form, the CDR3 reads TGCAGCGTTAAGCGGGACGGGCTCGGTACGCAGTATTTT.

This clonotype is a singleton in its sample. Since a much larger clone is just one base distant, this may be a read error. This CDR3 reads CASVLDFYNRSSGNTIYF. DNA of the CDR3: TGTGCCAGCGTACTGGACTTCTACAACAGGAGCTCTGGAAACACCATATATTTT. The rearrangement uses TRBV5-6 and TRBJ1-3; D possibly corresponds to TRBD1 (5 bases). Germline V lookup: CDR1 SGHDT, CDR2 YYEEEE. V shed 7 bases and J shed 0 bases, with 23 bases lying between them. CDR3 length: 18 amino acids.

In the case of this clonotype: An end of the junction does not agree with germline; a read error may underlie this. CDR3 DNA sequence: TGTGCCAGCAGTGAAGCGTTGAACATGGGAGGCTGCACCTTC. It encodes CASSEALNMGGCTF. The rearrangement links TRBV6-1 to TRBJ1-2; D unresolved. The CDR3 is made up of 14 amino acids. Germline CDR1 is MNHNS and CDR2 is SASEGT.

V is TRBV28 and J is TRBJ2-7; 7 bases are a match to TRBD1. The CDR3 has 14 amino acids. Trimming at V came to 5 bases and at J to 5 bases, leaving 9 bases not matched to a gene. Germline CDR1 and CDR2: MDHEN and SYDVKM. The chain's CDR3 is CASSPGGLRDEQYF. The DNA for the CDR3 is TGTGCCAGCAGTCCAGGGGGTTTGAGAGACGAGCAGTACTTC.

Concerning this clonotype itself: Being one base from a much bigger clone, this may be a read error. The chain couples TRBV5-6 to TRBJ1-2; D is ambiguous. The CDR3 is made up of 12 amino acids. Germline values: CDR1 SGHDT, CDR2 YYEEEE. The CDR3 reads CVSSLGPGGYTF. The CDR3 bases are TGTGTCAGCAGCTTGGGTCCGGGTGGCTACACCTTC.

This clonotype was detected a few times. For the CDR3, the DNA is TGTGCCAGCAGTGGGGCTAGCGGGAGTAGGGTCGCAGAGACCCAGTACTTC. Its protein product is CASSGASGSRVAETQYF. The V gene is TRBV2, the J gene TRBJ2-5, with TRBD2 matching over 10 bases. CDR3 size: 17 residues. J lost 4 bases, V lost 4 bases, and 12 bases had no gene match. CDR1 is SNHLY, CDR2 FYNNEI, per germline.

This clonotype appeared once. One junction end disagrees with the germline gene, perhaps due to a read error. The V and J genes are TRBV7-8 and TRBJ2-5; maybe TRBD2 (6 bases). Per the germline V gene, CDR1 is SGHVS and CDR2 is FQNEAQ. This CDR3 comprises 14 residues. CDR3 nucleotide sequence: TGTGCCAGCAGCTTAGGGAGTATTCGGGAGACCCAACACTTC. Amino acids: CASSLGSIRETQHF.

For this clonotype: A much larger clone sits a single nucleotide away, making a read error possible. The chain joins TRBV10-3 to TRBJ1-5; a weak D match, TRBD1 (5 bases). In germline, CDR1 is ENHRY, CDR2 SYGVKD. The CDR3 totals 11 residues. Trimming stripped 3 bases from V and 9 bases from J, with 6 bases between. The CDR3 loop reads CAISDGGPQHF. For the CDR3, the DNA is TGTGCCATCAGTGATGGGGGGCCCCAGCATTTT.

This clonotype came up many times. The chain combines TRBV29-1 with TRBJ2-7; the D gene is possibly TRBD1 (6 bases). The germline V and J ends were trimmed by 4 bases and 6 bases, with 13 bases remaining between them. The CDR3 has 12 amino acids. From germline, CDR1 is SQVTM and CDR2 ANQGSEA. This CDR3 is CSVGNRESEQYF. The DNA for the CDR3 is TGCAGCGTTGGGAACAGGGAGAGCGAGCAGTACTTC.

About this clonotype: One junction end does not reproduce the germline sequence, and a read error may be involved. The rearrangement uses TRBV6-6 and TRBJ2-7, with D maybe TRBD2 (6 bases). This CDR3 contains 16 residues. Germline V gene lookup returns CDR1 MNHNY and CDR2 SVGAGI (reference sequence). The CDR3 DNA reads as TGTACCAGCAGTTACTCGAGCCTAACGGGAGCCTACGAGCAGTACTTC. It translates to CTSSYSSLTGAYEQYF.

V is TRBV4-1 and J is TRBJ2-1, with 10 positions matching TRBD2. There are 16 residues in the CDR3. With V trimmed by 10 bases and J by 5 bases, 14 bases remained unmatched. Germline assignment: CDR1 MGHRA and CDR2 YSYEKL. The CDR3 loop reads CAKSQSGTSDDNEQFF. In DNA, the CDR3 is TGCGCCAAGAGCCAATCCGGGACTAGCGATGACAATGAGCAGTTCTTC.

The V call is TRBV29-1, the J call TRBJ2-1, with a weak D call TRBD2 (6 bases). The CDR3 has 18 residues. The ends were cut back, 3 bases at V and 0 bases at J, with 21 bases in the middle. Germline V gives CDR1 SQVTM, CDR2 ANQGSEA. CDR3 region: CSVDDRFGSGHSYNEQFF. The CDR3 coding sequence is TGCAGCGTTGATGATCGGTTCGGAAGCGGGCACTCCTACAATGAGCAGTTCTTC.

In its sample, this clonotype was seen many times. The V call is TRBV6-6, the J call TRBJ2-2; D not resolved. The germline V and J ends were trimmed by 2 bases and 5 bases, with 6 bases remaining between them. Looked up from germline, CDR1 is MNHNY and CDR2 is SVGAGI (reference sequence). This CDR3 contains 13 residues. Here the CDR3 reads CASSYRATGELFF. CDR3 sequence (DNA): TGTGCCAGCAGTTACCGAGCAACCGGGGAGCTGTTTTTT.

This rearrangement joins TRBV7-9 to TRBJ1-2; D is possibly TRBD1 (5 bases). Germline V gene lookup returns CDR1 SEHNR and CDR2 FQNEAQ (reference sequence). The CDR3 is 14 residues long. CDR3 sequence (DNA): TGTACAAGCAGCTTAGAGGACACCTTCTATGGCTACACCTTC. It codes for CTSSLEDTFYGYTF.

This clonotype was found many times. CDR3 amino acids: CASSLAHTYNYGYTF. CDR3 DNA: TGTGCCAGCAGCTTGGCCCACACCTATAACTATGGCTACACCTTC. This sequence joins TRBV5-6 and TRBJ1-2, with D unresolved. The CDR3 has 15 residues. The germline V and J ends were trimmed by 0 bases and 1 base, with 10 bases remaining between them. Per the germline V gene, CDR1 is SGHDT and CDR2 is YYEEEE.

The chain recombines TRBV10-3 with TRBJ2-7; 8 nucleotides match TRBD1. This CDR3 is built from 15 residues. The germline V gene has CDR1 ENHRY and CDR2 SYGVKD. The V and J ends lost 1 base and 11 bases, in that order; junction bases with no gene match: 13. CDR3 in DNA: TGTGCCATCAGTGAGTACGGCAGGGGGCTGAACAAGGAGTACTTC. Amino acid sequence: CAISEYGRGLNKEYF.

Turning to this clonotype: At one end the junction does not follow the germline gene, possibly because of a read error. This chain connects TRBV29-1 to TRBJ2-7, with 9 nucleotides matching TRBD1. The CDR3 runs 13 residues. Germline-derived CDR1 and CDR2 are SQVTM and ANQGSEA. The CDR3 loop reads CSVRTGADYEQYF. The CDR3 DNA reads TGCAGCGTCCGGACAGGGGCGGATTACGAGCAGTACTTT.

As for this clonotype: This CDR3 is missing its conserved last phenylalanine or tryptophan, likely due to a read error. The chain carries TRBV5-4 and TRBJ2-5; TRBD2 matches 12 bases. Germline V gene lookup returns CDR1 SGHNT and CDR2 YYREEE (reference sequence). The CDR3 covers 16 residues. This CDR3 reads CARSSTTSGSGETQYL. The CDR3 coding sequence is TGTGCCAGGAGCTCTACGACTAGCGGGAGTGGAGAGACCCAGTACCTC.

About this clonotype: An end of the junction does not agree with germline; a read error may underlie this. V usage is TRBV4-1 and J usage is TRBJ1-1; D gene uncertain. CDR3 length: 11 residues. The germline CDR1 and CDR2 sequences are MGHRA and YSYEKL. The CDR3 bases are TGCGCCAGTAGCCTCGGTCTGAGGGCTTGCTTT. Protein: CASSLGLRACF.

Note on this clonotype: An end of the junction differs from the germline gene, which may be a read error. The rearrangement uses TRBV4-1 and TRBJ2-5, with D perhaps matching TRBD1 or TRBD2 (6 bases each). Germline V CDR1 and CDR2: MGHRA, YSYEKL. This CDR3 is built from 15 residues. The CDR3 DNA is TGCGCCATCAGCCCGGAAGGGGGGAGGCAAGAGACCCAGTGCTTC. Its protein is CAISPEGGRQETQCF.

In its sample, this clonotype is medium-sized. This sequence may be a read error, since a much larger clone differs from it by one base. For the CDR3, the DNA is TGTGCCAGCGTACTAGGGGACCTCCGGGGACGTGAGCAGTTCTTC. It is translated as CASVLGDLRGREQFF. This chain uses TRBV11-2 with TRBJ2-1; D may be TRBD1 or TRBD2 (5 bases each). The ends were cut back, 8 bases at V and 9 bases at J, with 23 bases in the middle. The CDR3 has 15 residues. Germline assignment: CDR1 SGHAT and CDR2 FQNNGV.

This clonotype was seen just once. A read error may produce the germline difference seen at one junction end. This chain connects TRBV7-9 to TRBJ2-7; a weak D match, TRBD1 (5 bases). The CDR3 has 16 amino acids. Germline CDR1 reads SEHNR; CDR2 reads FQNEAQ (reference sequence). The CDR3 loop reads CASSSLTDAISYEQYF. CDR3 in DNA: TGTGCCAGCAGCTCCCTGACAGACGCGATCTCCTACGAGCAGTATTTC.